This T cell receptor beta chain emerged from a study of metastatic and nonmetastatic thyroid tumors. Study information: Malignant thyroid and benign thyroid patients provided blood and tumor or nodule tissue whose repertoires were compared. The study's findings and limits: According to reports, the diversity of TCR beta was significantly higher in malignant thyroid tumors than in benign nodules, and this held in both blood and tumor samples.

J lost 4 bases, V lost 5 bases, and 8 bases had no gene match. Germline V gene sequence: CDR1 MGHRA, CDR2 YSYEKL. The CDR3 extends over 15 amino acids. The sample holds many counts of this clone. The target antigen is unknown. How the authors handled the data: Building a distant-metastasis classifier for papillary thyroid cancer drew on CDR3 differences across clinicopathological groups. TCRdb reanalyzed the PCR reads via MiXCR. In this record, the V and J calls reflect TCRdb's handling and not the investigators' own analysis. This table has some 16,000 clones, approximately 12% appearing once. Among the patients, none had received any treatment before thyroid surgery.

This clonotype was obtained from a female donor with papillary thyroid cancer or a benign thyroid nodule (not recorded which). Some clones in this sample may be carry-over from other donors' samples. J is TRBJ2-3 and V is TRBV4-1, with TRBD1 matching 8 bases. The source material was tumor tissue. CDR3 sequence reads: CASSSQGVAADTQYF. The CDR3 coding sequence is TGCGCCAGCAGCTCACAGGGGGTCGCGGCAGATACGCAGTATTTT.